Listed below are T cell receptor beta chains from one sample, sequenced in a study of blood T cell repertoires in COVID-19. Profiled with immunoSEQ multiplex PCR; TCRdb holds only in-frame clones, not every one. The table lists some 530,000 clones, around nine tenths of them singletons, with approximately 8% in the top ten. The sequenced material came from PBMCs or T cells enriched from blood (not recorded which). These receptor sequences come from a woman in her sixties who had recovered from COVID-19. Each CDR3 is given with its conserved first and last residue. Fields, in order: D gene, clone size, J gene, V gene, CDR3 protein, CDR3 DNA. D genes are given only for firm matches. Clone size is shown for a subset of rows, as once, few, many or a class of expanded clone.

D: TRBD2
size: .
J: TRBJ2-5
V: TRBV3-1/TRBV3-2
CDR3: CASRTSQETQYF
DNA: TGTGCCAGCCGGACTAGTCAAGAGACCCAGTACTTC

D: TRBD1
size: .
J: TRBJ1-4
V: TRBV24-1
CDR3: CATSGQGTNEKLFF
DNA: TGTGCCACCAGTGGACAGGGAACTAATGAAAAACTGTTTTTT

D: .
size: .
J: TRBJ2-3
V: TRBV5-1
CDR3: CASSLATLTSTDTQYF
DNA: TGCGCCAGCAGCTTGGCTACCCTGACTAGCACAGATACGCAGTATTTT

D: TRBD1
size: .
J: TRBJ1-3
V: TRBV9
CDR3: CASSAKGAGVGNTIYF
DNA: TGTGCCAGCAGCGCCAAGGGGGCAGGGGTTGGAAACACCATATATTTT

D: .
size: .
J: TRBJ2-3
V: TRBV6-5
CDR3: CASRLFGGGNTQYF
DNA: TGTGCCAGCAGGTTATTCGGGGGTGGGAATACGCAGTATTTT

D: .
size: .
J: TRBJ1-6
V: TRBV5-6
CDR3: CASSGEGQIGVNSPLHF
DNA: TGTGCCAGCAGCGGGGAGGGGCAAATCGGGGTGAATTCACCCCTCCACTTT

D: TRBD1
size: few
J: TRBJ1-6
V: TRBV23-1
CDR3: CASGTGTGCNSPLHF
DNA: TGCGCCAGCGGTACCGGGACAGGGTGTAATTCACCCCTCCACTTT

D: .
size: few
J: TRBJ1-1
V: TRBV2
CDR3: CASSELRTEAFF
DNA: TGTGCCAGCAGTGAATTGCGCACTGAAGCTTTCTTT

D: TRBD2
size: few
J: TRBJ2-3
V: TRBV27
CDR3: CASSRTGLAGYTDTQYF
DNA: TGTGCCAGCAGCCGAACTGGACTAGCGGGGTACACAGATACGCAGTATTTT

D: .
size: few
J: TRBJ1-2
V: TRBV5-4
CDR3: CASSSRTENYGYTF
DNA: TGTGCCAGCAGCTCCCGGACTGAAAACTATGGCTACACCTTC

D: TRBD1
size: .
J: TRBJ1-6
V: TRBV19
CDR3: CASRRDRDSPLHF
DNA: TGTGCCAGTAGACGGGACAGGGATTCACCCCTCCACTTT

D: .
size: .
J: TRBJ1-2
V: TRBV19
CDR3: CASSPSGGYGYTF
DNA: TGTGCCAGTAGCCCATCGGGTGGCTATGGCTACACCTTC

D: .
size: .
J: TRBJ1-2
V: TRBV19
CDR3: CASSVSTDYGYTF
DNA: TGTGCCAGTAGTGTATCGACAGACTATGGCTACACCTTC

D: .
size: .
J: TRBJ1-1
V: TRBV6-2/TRBV6-3
CDR3: CASRPPQGRVAEAFF
DNA: TGTGCCAGCAGGCCTCCTCAGGGTAGAGTAGCTGAAGCTTTCTTT

D: TRBD2
size: .
J: TRBJ2-5
V: TRBV27
CDR3: CASSPGGPGQETQYF
DNA: TGTGCCAGCAGCCCGGGGGGGCCGGGTCAAGAGACCCAGTACTTC

D: .
size: .
J: TRBJ1-2
V: TRBV6-5
CDR3: CASISPRAGNYGYTF
DNA: TGTGCCAGCATCTCCCCTCGGGCAGGGAACTATGGCTACACCTTC

D: .
size: .
J: TRBJ2-5
V: TRBV5-1
CDR3: CASSPGTSRETQYF
DNA: TGCGCCAGCAGCCCCGGGACAAGCCGGGAGACCCAGTACTTC

D: .
size: .
J: TRBJ1-3
V: TRBV15
CDR3: CATSRDGGEIGSAGNTIYF
DNA: TGTGCCACCAGCAGAGATGGAGGGGAAATCGGGTCCGCTGGAAACACCATATATTTT

D: TRBD1
size: once
J: TRBJ2-7
V: TRBV3-1/TRBV3-2
CDR3: CASSQGRGPTYEQYF
DNA: TGTGCCAGCAGCCAAGGTAGGGGGCCCACCTACGAGCAGTACTTC

D: .
size: .
J: TRBJ1-2
V: TRBV3-1/TRBV3-2
CDR3: CASSQERLGLQADGTFYGYTF
DNA: TGTGCCAGCAGCCAAGAACGTCTTGGGCTGCAGGCCGACGGCACCTTCTATGGCTACACCTTC